Below are 12 T cell receptor beta chains sequenced from a single sample in a study of T cells in Graves' hyperthyroidism and ophthalmopathy. Amplified TCR beta CDR3 regions came from RNA transcripts. First-round RT-PCR with HTBI primers amplified the TCR CDR3 region. TCRdb reanalysed the multiplex PCR reads using MiXCR and keeps one entry per CDR3 protein. The sample records more than 550,000 distinct CDR3 sequences, 45% being singletons. The sequenced material came from peripheral blood or thyroid tissue (not recorded which). These receptor sequences come from an adult man with Graves' disease, either hyperthyroidism or ophthalmopathy (not recorded which).

This clonotype was observed a handful of times. The rearrangement links TRBV2 to TRBJ1-1, with D perhaps TRBD1 (5 bases). Germline V gene data show CDR1 as SNHLY and CDR2 as FYNNEI. This CDR3 contains 15 residues. V was clipped by 4 bases and J by 5 bases, with 17 bases between them. The CDR3 reads CASSVGQGFWTEAFF. The CDR3 DNA sequence: TGTGCCAGCAGTGTGGGGCAGGGATTTTGGACTGAAGCTTTCTTT.

The sample holds a few counts of this clonotype. The chain is built from TRBV11-2 and TRBJ1-1; 8 bases fit TRBD1. Germline assignment: CDR1 SGHAT and CDR2 FQNNGV. This CDR3 is 16 amino acids long. The V and J ends lost 5 bases and 0 bases, in that order; junction bases with no gene match: 8. The CDR3 is CASSRGTGNMNTEAFF. CDR3 nucleotides: TGTGCCAGCAGCCGAGGGACAGGCAACATGAACACTGAAGCTTTCTTT.

This clonotype has a handful of counts. The genes are TRBV7-8 and TRBJ2-5; tentative D call: TRBD2 (6 bases). The V end lost 5 bases, the J end lost 0 bases, and 19 bases lay between the germline ends. The CDR3 consists of 17 residues. Germline V lookup: CDR1 SGHVS, CDR2 FQNEAQ. CDR3 region: CASSGAGASAYQETQYF. The DNA of the CDR3 is TGTGCCAGCAGCGGGGCTGGGGCTAGCGCCTACCAAGAGACCCAGTACTTC.

This chain links TRBV19 with TRBJ1-2; 8 positions agree with TRBD1. J gave up 8 bases and V 3 bases, and 14 bases lay outside the gene matches. There are 16 residues in the CDR3. Germline CDR1 LNHDA, CDR2 SQIVND (reference sequence). The CDR3 spells CASSIGTRTGNGGYTF. In DNA form, the CDR3 reads TGTGCCAGTAGTATCGGAACCAGGACAGGGAACGGCGGCTACACCTTC. Full variable domain (rest looked up from reference TRBV19 and TRBJ1-2): DGGITQSPKYLFRKEGQNVTLSCEQNLNHDAMYWYRQDPGQGLRLIYYSQIVNDFQKGDIAEGYSVSREKKESFPLTVTSAQKNPTAFYLCASSIGTRTGNGGYTFGSGTRLTVV.

This clonotype was observed a few times. This chain joins TRBV7-9 and TRBJ2-2, with D possibly being TRBD1 (6 bases). This CDR3 contains 18 residues. Germline V gives CDR1 SEHNR, CDR2 FQNEAQ (reference sequence). The V end lost 2 bases, the J end lost 1 base, and 17 bases lay between the germline ends. The CDR3 coding sequence is TGTGCCAGCAGCTTATCCGTTTGGGGACAACTGAACACCGGGGAGCTGTTTTTT. It specifies CASSLSVWGQLNTGELFF.

This clonotype was found many times. The V and J genes are TRBV25-1 and TRBJ2-7, with D hard to call. The ends were cut back, 7 bases at V and 6 bases at J, with 10 bases in the middle. Germline loops: CDR1 MGHDK, CDR2 SYGVNS. The CDR3 is 11 residues long. The CDR3 DNA follows: TGTGCCAGCATTAAAGGGCGCGAGCAGTACTTC. Amino acids: CASIKGREQYF.

This clonotype has just a few counts. The genes are TRBV6-6 and TRBJ1-2; 9 nucleotides line up with TRBD1. Germline V lookup: CDR1 MNHNY, CDR2 SVGAGI (reference sequence). V dropped 6 bases and J dropped 7; count of bases not matched to a gene: 6. There are 13 residues in the CDR3. This CDR3 reads CASRGTGTIGYTF. As DNA, the CDR3 is TGTGCCAGCAGGGGGACAGGGACGATTGGCTACACCTTC.

The J gene is TRBJ2-7, the V gene TRBV6-1; 8 bases are a match to TRBD2. The CDR3 length is 15 residues. Germline V gene lookup returns CDR1 MNHNS and CDR2 SASEGT. V was pared by 7 bases and J by 3 bases, with 11 bases of the junction left unmatched. This CDR3 is CASTGSGGRNYEQYF. The CDR3 nucleotides read TGTGCCAGCACAGGGAGTGGCGGGAGGAACTACGAGCAGTACTTC.

A single count supports this clonotype. V usage is TRBV2 and J usage is TRBJ1-5; D gene uncertain. V was shortened by 1 base and J by 14 bases, with 18 bases between the two germline ends. This CDR3 contains 14 residues. Germline V gene lookup returns CDR1 SNHLY and CDR2 FYNNEI. DNA for the CDR3: TGTGCCAGCAGTGAAGGGCTAGCGGTGAACTACGAGCATTTT. Translation gives CASSEGLAVNYEHF.

The chain couples TRBV20-1 to TRBJ2-7; no clear D. CDR3 size: 14 residues. V was clipped by 3 bases and J by 5 bases, with 17 bases between them. The germline CDR1 and CDR2 sequences are DFQATT and SNEGSKA (reference sequence). This CDR3 is CSASNSGPGNEQYF. DNA of the CDR3: TGCAGTGCTAGCAATTCGGGCCCGGGTAACGAGCAGTACTTC.

The chain recombines TRBV10-3 with TRBJ1-5, with TRBD1 matching over 7 bases. The CDR3 length is 13 residues. The V gene end was trimmed by 7 bases and the J gene end by 6 bases; junction bases not matched to a gene: 6. Germline V gene sequence: CDR1 ENHRY, CDR2 SYGVKD. The CDR3 region has the DNA TGTGCCATCAAGGGAGGGGGCGTTCAGCCCCAGCATTTT. The encoded protein is CAIKGGGVQPQHF.

This clonotype was observed a handful of times. The chain employs TRBV7-8 and TRBJ2-3; D remains unclear. V shed 1 base and J shed 8 bases, with 16 bases lying between them. This CDR3 has 15 residues. Per the germline V gene, CDR1 is SGHVS and CDR2 is FQNEAQ. CDR3 sequence (DNA): TGTGCCAGCAGCTTAGATGGGTCTGAGAGAGGTACGCAGTATTTT. It specifies CASSLDGSERGTQYF. The full variable domain, in which reference TRBV7-8 and TRBJ2-3 provide the parts outside the CDR3, is GAGVSQSPRYKVAKRGQDVALRCDPISGHVSLFWYQQALGQGPEFLTYFQNEAQLDKSGLPSDRFFAERPEGSVSTLKIQRTQQEDSAVYLCASSLDGSERGTQYFGPGTRLTVL.